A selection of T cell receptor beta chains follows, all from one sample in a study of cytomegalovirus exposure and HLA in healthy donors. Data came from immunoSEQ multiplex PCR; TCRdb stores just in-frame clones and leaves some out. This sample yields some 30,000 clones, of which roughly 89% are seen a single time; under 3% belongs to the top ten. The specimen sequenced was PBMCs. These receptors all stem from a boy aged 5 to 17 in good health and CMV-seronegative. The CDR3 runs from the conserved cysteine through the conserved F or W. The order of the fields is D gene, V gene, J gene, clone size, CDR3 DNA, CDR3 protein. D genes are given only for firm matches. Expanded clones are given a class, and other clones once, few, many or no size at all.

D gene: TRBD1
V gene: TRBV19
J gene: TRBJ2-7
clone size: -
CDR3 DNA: TGTGCCAGTAGTGCATGGGACAGTATCTACGAGCAGTACTTC
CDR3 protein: CASSAWDSIYEQYF

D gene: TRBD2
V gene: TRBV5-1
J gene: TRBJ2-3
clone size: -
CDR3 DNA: TGCGCCAGCAGCCCATGGACTAGTTCGGATACGCAGTATTTT
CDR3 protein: CASSPWTSSDTQYF

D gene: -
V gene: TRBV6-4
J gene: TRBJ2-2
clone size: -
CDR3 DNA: TGTGCCAGCAGTGACTCCGAGTCAGGGGAAACCGGGGAGCTGTTTTTT
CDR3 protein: CASSDSESGETGELFF

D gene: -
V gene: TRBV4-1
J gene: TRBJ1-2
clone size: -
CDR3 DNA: TGCGCCAGCAGCCAGCTACTGACAGTTGACACTCCTGGCTACACCTTC
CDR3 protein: CASSQLLTVDTPGYTF

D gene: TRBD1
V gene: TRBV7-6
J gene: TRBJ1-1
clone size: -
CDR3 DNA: TGTGCCAGCAGCTTAGCAAACAGGGGGCGCGGGGTCACTGAAGCTTTCTTT
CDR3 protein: CASSLANRGRGVTEAFF

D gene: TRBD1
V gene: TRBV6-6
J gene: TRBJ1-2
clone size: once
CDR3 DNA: TGTGCCAGCAGGGGGGAGACAGGGGCCCTACTCTATGGCTACACCTTC
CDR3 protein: CASRGETGALLYGYTF

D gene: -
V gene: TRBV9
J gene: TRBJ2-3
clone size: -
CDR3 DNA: TGTGCCAGCAGCCCAATGCCCCTATCAGATACGCAGTATTTT
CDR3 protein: CASSPMPLSDTQYF

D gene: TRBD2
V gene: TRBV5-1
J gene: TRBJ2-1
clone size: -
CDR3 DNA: TGCGCCAGCAGCGAATCGACTAGCGGGGCCTACAATGAGCAGTTCTTC
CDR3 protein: CASSESTSGAYNEQFF

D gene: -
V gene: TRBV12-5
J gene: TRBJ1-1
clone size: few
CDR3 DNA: TGTGCTAGTGGTTTGGTGTTAAACACTGAAGCTTTCTTT
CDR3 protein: CASGLVLNTEAFF

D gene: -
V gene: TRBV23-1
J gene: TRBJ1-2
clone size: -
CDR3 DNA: TGCGCCAGCAGTCAGGAACTGGGCTTCCGAGGCTACACCTTC
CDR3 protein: CASSQELGFRGYTF

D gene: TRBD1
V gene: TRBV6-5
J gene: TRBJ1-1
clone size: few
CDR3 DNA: TGTGCCAGCAGTTACTCTACAGGGGGCGAAGCTTTCTTT
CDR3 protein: CASSYSTGGEAFF

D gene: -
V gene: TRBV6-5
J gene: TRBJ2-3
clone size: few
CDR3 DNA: TGTGCCAGCAGGGAGAGAGGCACAGATACGCAGTATTTT
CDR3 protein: CASRERGTDTQYF

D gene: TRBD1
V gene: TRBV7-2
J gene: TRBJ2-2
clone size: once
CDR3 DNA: TGTGCCAGCAGCCGTGACAGGGGGGACGGGGAGCTGTTTTTT
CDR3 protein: CASSRDRGDGELFF

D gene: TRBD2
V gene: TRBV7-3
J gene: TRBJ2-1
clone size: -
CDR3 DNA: TGTGCCAGCAGCCTTATAGCGGGGGCCTCCTACAATGAGCAGTTCTTC
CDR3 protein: CASSLIAGASYNEQFF

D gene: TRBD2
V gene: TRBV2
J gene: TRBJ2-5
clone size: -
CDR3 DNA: TGTGCCAGCAGTGGGGGCGGGGGGGCCCTAGAGACCCAGTACTTC
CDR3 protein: CASSGGGGALETQYF

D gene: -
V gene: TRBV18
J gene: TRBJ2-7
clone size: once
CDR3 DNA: TGTGCCAGCTCACGACAATATCGAGAGGGCTCCGAGCAGTACTTC
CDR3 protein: CASSRQYREGSEQYF

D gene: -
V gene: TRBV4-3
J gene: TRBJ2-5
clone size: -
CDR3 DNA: TGCGCCAGCAGCCAAGATTTCGGGTATGGAGAGACCCAGTACTTC
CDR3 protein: CASSQDFGYGETQYF

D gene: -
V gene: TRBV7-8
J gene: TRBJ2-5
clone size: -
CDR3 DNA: TGTGCCAGCAGCTTCGGTGAAGCGGAGACCCAGTACTTC
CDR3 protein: CASSFGEAETQYF

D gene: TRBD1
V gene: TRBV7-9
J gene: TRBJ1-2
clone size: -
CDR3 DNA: TGTGCCAGCAGCTCCGGGACAGGGAACTATGGCTACACCTTC
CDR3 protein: CASSSGTGNYGYTF

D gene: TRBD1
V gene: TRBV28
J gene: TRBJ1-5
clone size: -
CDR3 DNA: TGTGCCAGCAGTCGGGACAGAAATCAGCCCCAGCATTTT
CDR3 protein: CASSRDRNQPQHF

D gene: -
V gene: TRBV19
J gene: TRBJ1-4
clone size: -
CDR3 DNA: TGTGCCAGTAGTATCGGCAGGGGAGCTAATGAAAAACTGTTTTTT
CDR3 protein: CASSIGRGANEKLFF

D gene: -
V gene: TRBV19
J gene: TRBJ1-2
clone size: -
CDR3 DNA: TGTGCCAGTAGTATTGCGGACAGAAATGGCTATGGCTACACCTTC
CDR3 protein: CASSIADRNGYGYTF

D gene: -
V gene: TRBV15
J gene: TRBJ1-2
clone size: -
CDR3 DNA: TGTGCCACCAGCAGAGATAACAGGGATGGCTACACCTTC
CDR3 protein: CATSRDNRDGYTF

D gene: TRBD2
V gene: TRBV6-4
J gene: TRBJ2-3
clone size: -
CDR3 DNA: TGTGCCAGCAGTGACTCTAGCGGGGGGGCAGATACGCAGTATTTT
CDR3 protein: CASSDSSGGADTQYF

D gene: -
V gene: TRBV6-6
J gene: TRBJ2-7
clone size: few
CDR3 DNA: TGTGCCTACTCCCCTAGTGGCTACGAGCAGTACTTC
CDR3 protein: CAYSPSGYEQYF

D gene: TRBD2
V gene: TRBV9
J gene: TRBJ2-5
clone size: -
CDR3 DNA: TGTGCCAGCAGCGTAGGTATAGCGGGGGCCGGGGAGACCCAGTACTTC
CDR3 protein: CASSVGIAGAGETQYF

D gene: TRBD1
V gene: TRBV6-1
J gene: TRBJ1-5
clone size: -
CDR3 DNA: TGTGCCAGCGCCTGGACAGGGAAAAGCAATCAGCCCCAGCATTTT
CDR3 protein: CASAWTGKSNQPQHF

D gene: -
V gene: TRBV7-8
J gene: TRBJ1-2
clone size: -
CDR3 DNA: TGTGCCAGCAGCTTCTTTCCTGAGTTAACCCATGGCTACACCTTC
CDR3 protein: CASSFFPELTHGYTF

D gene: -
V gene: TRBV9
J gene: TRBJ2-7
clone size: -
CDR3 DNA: TGTGCCAGCAGCGTAGACGGCAGGGTCCACGAGCAGTACTTC
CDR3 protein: CASSVDGRVHEQYF

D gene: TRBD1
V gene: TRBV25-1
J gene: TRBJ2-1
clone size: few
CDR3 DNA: TGTGCCAGCAGTGACCTCGACAGGGGGGAAGTGAATGAGCAGTTCTTC
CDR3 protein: CASSDLDRGEVNEQFF

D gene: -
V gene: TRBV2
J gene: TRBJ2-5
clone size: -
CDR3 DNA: TGTGCCAGCAGCCGCCAGGGGGAGACCCAGTACTTC
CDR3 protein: CASSRQGETQYF

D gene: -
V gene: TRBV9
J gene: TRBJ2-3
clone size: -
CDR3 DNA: TGTGCCAGCAGCGTAAGCGGCACAGATACGCAGTATTTT
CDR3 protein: CASSVSGTDTQYF

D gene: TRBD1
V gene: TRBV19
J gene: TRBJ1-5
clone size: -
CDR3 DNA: TGTGCCAGTAGTAGGATCGCGGCCGGGACAGGGGCTCAGCCCCAGCATTTT
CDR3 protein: CASSRIAAGTGAQPQHF

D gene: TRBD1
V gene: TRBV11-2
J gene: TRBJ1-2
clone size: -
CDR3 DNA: TGTGCCAGCAGCTTAGTTTATGGGACAGGGCCCGGCTACACCTTC
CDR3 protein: CASSLVYGTGPGYTF

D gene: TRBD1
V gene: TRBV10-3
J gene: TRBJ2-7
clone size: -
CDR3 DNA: TGTGCCATCAGTCAACAGGGGGAATACGAGCAGTACTTC
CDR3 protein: CAISQQGEYEQYF

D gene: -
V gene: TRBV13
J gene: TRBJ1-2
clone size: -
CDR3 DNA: TGTGCCAGCAGCTTAGGGAAGCTTAACTATGGCTACACCTTC
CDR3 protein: CASSLGKLNYGYTF

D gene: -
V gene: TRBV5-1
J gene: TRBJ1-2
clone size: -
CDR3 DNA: TGCGCCAGCAGCTTTCAGGAGGGCTATGGCTACACCTTC
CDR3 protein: CASSFQEGYGYTF

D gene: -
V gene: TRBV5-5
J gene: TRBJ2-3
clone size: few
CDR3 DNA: TGTGCCAGCAGAATCCAGGGTGCCACAGATACGCAGTATTTT
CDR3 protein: CASRIQGATDTQYF

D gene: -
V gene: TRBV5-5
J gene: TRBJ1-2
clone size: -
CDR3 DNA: TGTGCCAGCAGCTTGACGGGAACTAACTATGGCTACACCTTC
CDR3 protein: CASSLTGTNYGYTF

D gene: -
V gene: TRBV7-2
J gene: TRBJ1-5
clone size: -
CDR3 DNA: TGTGCCAGCAGCTTAAGGGGGTACCAGCCCCAGCATTTT
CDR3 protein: CASSLRGYQPQHF

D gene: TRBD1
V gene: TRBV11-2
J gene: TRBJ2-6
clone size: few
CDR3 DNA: TGTGCCAGCAGCCGACAGGGGTCCTCTGGGGCCAACGTCCTGACTTTC
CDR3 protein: CASSRQGSSGANVLTF

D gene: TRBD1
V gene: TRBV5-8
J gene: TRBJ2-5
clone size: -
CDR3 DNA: TGTGCCAGCAGCAGTACAGGGGGCCGGGGAGAGACCCAGTACTTC
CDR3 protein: CASSSTGGRGETQYF

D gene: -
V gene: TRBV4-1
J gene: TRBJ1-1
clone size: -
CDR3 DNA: TGCGCCAGCAGCCAAGTCGCAGGGTCGAACACTGAAGCTTTCTTT
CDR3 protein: CASSQVAGSNTEAFF

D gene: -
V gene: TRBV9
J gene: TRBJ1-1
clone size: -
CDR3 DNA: TGTGCCAGCAGCGTCAGAGACAGCGACCCTGTTGAAGCTTTCTTT
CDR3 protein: CASSVRDSDPVEAFF

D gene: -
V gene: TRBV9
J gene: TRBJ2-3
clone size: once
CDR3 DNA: TGTGCCAGCAGCGTATTGAGGGAATCCGGGACGCAGTATTTT
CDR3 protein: CASSVLRESGTQYF

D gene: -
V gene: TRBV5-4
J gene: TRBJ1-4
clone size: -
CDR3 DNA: TGTGCCAGCAGCCCTGAGGACAGAGGGAATGAAAAACTGTTTTTT
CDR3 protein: CASSPEDRGNEKLFF

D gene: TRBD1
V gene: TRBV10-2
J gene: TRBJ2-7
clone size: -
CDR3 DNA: TGCGCCAGCGGGGACAGGGTAGAGGAGCAGTACTTC
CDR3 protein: CASGDRVEEQYF

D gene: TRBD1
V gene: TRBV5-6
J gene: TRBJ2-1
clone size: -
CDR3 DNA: TGTGCCAGCAGCCTAGGGACAGCGTCCTACAATGAGCAGTTCTTC
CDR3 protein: CASSLGTASYNEQFF

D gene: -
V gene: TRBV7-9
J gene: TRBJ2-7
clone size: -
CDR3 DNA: TGTGCCAGCAGCTTAGCATTTCGCGAGCAGTACTTC
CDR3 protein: CASSLAFREQYF

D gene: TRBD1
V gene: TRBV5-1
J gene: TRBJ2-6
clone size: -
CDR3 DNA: TGCGCCAGCAGCCGGACAGGGACTGGGGCCAACGTCCTGACTTTC
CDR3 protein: CASSRTGTGANVLTF

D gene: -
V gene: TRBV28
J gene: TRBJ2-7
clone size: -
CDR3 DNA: TGTGCCAGCAGCCCCCAACGGGGGTTCACCTACGAGCAGTACTTC
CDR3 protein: CASSPQRGFTYEQYF

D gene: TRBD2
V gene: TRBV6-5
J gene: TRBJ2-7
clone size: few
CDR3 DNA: TGTGCCAGCAGTGATAGCGGGGGGGCAAACGAGCAGTACTTC
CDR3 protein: CASSDSGGANEQYF

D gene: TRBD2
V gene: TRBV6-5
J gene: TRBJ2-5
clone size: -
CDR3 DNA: TGTGCCAGCAGTTATAGGTGGCTAGCGGAAGAGACCCAGTACTTC
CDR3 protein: CASSYRWLAEETQYF

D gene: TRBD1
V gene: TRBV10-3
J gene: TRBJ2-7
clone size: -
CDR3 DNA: TGTGCCATCAGTGATTGGGACAGGGCCTACGAGCAGTACTTC
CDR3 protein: CAISDWDRAYEQYF

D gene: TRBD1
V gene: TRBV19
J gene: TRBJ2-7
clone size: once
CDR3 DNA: TGTGCCAGTAGCAACCGGGACAGGTCCTACGAGCAGTACTTC
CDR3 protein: CASSNRDRSYEQYF

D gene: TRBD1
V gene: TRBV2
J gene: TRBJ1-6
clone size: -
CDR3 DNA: TGTGCCACCGCAAAGGACAGGGCGATTTCACCCCTCCACTTT
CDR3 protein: CATAKDRAISPLHF

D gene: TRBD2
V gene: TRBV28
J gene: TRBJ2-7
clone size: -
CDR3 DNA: TGTGCCAGCAGTTTGACGCTTACAACCGGGACTAGCGGGGGGTACGAGCAGTACTTC
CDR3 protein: CASSLTLTTGTSGGYEQYF